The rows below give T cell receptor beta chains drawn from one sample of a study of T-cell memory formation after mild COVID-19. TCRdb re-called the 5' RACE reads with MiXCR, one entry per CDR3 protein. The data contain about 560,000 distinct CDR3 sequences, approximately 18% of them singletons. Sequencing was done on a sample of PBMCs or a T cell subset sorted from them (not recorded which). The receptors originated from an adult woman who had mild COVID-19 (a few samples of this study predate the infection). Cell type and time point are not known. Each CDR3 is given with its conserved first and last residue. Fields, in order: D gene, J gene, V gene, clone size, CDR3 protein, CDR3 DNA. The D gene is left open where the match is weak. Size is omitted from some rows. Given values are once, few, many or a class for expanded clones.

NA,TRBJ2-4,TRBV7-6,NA,CASSPSGNIQYF,TGTGCCAGCAGCCCATCAGGGAACATTCAGTACTTC
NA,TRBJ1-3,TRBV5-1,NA,CASSSGGNSGNTIYF,TGCGCCAGCAGCTCGGGGGGGAACTCTGGAAACACCATATATTTT
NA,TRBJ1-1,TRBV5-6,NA,CASGSGATEAFF,TGTGCCAGCGGGAGTGGGGCCACTGAAGCTTTCTTT
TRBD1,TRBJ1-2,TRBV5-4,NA,CASSLRQGNGYTF,TGTGCCAGCAGCTTGAGACAGGGGAATGGCTACACCTTC
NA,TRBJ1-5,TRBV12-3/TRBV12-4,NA,CASSFRGAGNQPQHF,TGTGCCAGCAGTTTCAGGGGTGCAGGCAATCAGCCCCAGCATTTT
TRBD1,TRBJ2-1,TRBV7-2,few,CASTGTGYVNEQFF,TGTGCCAGCACGGGGACAGGGTATGTCAATGAGCAGTTCTTC
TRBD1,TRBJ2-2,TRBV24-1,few,CATSDPPGQGASNTGELFF,TGTGCCACCAGTGACCCTCCGGGACAGGGGGCTTCGAACACCGGGGAGCTGTTTTTT
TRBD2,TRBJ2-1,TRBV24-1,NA,CATSGGAGGYNEQFF,TGTGCCACCAGTGGTGGGGCGGGGGGGTACAATGAGCAGTTCTTC
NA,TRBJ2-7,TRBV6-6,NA,CASSYVVRYRAHEQYF,TGTGCCAGCAGTTACGTTGTTCGGTACAGGGCCCACGAGCAGTACTTC
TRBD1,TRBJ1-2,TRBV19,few,CASRMDRSLTYGYTF,TGTGCCAGTAGGATGGACAGGAGTCTTACCTATGGCTACACCTTC
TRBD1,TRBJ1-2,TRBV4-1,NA,CASSQGQGMDYGYTF,TGCGCCAGCAGCCAGGGACAGGGGATGGACTATGGCTACACCTTC
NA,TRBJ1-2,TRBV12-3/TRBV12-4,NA,CASSFWYGYTF,TGTGCCAGCAGTTTCTGGTATGGCTACACCTTC
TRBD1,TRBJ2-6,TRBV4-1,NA,CASSYRTGSGANVLTF,TGCGCCAGCAGCTATCGGACAGGGTCTGGGGCCAACGTCCTGACTTTC
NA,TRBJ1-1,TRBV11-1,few,CASSPRRQANTEAFF,TGTGCCAGCAGCCCCCGAAGACAGGCCAACACTGAAGCTTTCTTT
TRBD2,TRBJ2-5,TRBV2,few,CASTRGLAGKETQYF,TGTGCCAGCACCCGAGGACTAGCGGGGAAAGAGACCCAGTACTTC
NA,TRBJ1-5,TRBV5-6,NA,CASSLAGGEGDQPQHF,TGTGCCAGCAGCTTGGCCGGGGGCGAGGGTGATCAGCCCCAGCATTTT
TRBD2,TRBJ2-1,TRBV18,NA,CASSPRAGGRYNEQFF,TGTGCCAGCTCACCAAGGGCGGGGGGCCGCTACAATGAGCAGTTCTTC
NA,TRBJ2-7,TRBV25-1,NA,CASSARGPEQYF,TGTGCCAGCAGTGCTCGGGGGCCCGAGCAGTACTTC
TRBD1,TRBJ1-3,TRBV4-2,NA,CASSQAFPGGSGNTIYF,TGTGCCAGCAGCCAAGCGTTCCCAGGGGGCTCCGGAAACACCATATATTTT
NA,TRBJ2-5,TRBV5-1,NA,CASSLVAGVTQETQYF,TGCGCCAGCAGCTTGGTGGCAGGGGTGACTCAAGAGACCCAGTACTTC
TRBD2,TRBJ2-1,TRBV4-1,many,CASSQVVEGTNNEQFF,TGCGCCAGCAGCCAAGTCGTTGAGGGGACTAACAATGAGCAGTTCTTC
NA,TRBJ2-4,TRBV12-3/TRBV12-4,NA,CASSLKRAGLAKNIQYF,TGTGCCAGCAGTTTAAAGAGGGCAGGGCTAGCCAAAAACATTCAGTACTTC
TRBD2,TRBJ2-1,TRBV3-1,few,CASSHSGGNNEQFF,TGTGCCAGCAGCCATTCCGGGGGGAACAATGAGCAGTTCTTC
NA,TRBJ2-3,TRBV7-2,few,CASSLDRQRASTDTQYF,TGTGCCAGCAGCTTAGATCGTCAGAGGGCTAGCACAGATACGCAGTATTTT
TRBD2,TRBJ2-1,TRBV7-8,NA,CASSRAGGRYNEQFF,TGTGCCAGCAGCCGTGCGGGGGGGCGTTACAATGAGCAGTTCTTC